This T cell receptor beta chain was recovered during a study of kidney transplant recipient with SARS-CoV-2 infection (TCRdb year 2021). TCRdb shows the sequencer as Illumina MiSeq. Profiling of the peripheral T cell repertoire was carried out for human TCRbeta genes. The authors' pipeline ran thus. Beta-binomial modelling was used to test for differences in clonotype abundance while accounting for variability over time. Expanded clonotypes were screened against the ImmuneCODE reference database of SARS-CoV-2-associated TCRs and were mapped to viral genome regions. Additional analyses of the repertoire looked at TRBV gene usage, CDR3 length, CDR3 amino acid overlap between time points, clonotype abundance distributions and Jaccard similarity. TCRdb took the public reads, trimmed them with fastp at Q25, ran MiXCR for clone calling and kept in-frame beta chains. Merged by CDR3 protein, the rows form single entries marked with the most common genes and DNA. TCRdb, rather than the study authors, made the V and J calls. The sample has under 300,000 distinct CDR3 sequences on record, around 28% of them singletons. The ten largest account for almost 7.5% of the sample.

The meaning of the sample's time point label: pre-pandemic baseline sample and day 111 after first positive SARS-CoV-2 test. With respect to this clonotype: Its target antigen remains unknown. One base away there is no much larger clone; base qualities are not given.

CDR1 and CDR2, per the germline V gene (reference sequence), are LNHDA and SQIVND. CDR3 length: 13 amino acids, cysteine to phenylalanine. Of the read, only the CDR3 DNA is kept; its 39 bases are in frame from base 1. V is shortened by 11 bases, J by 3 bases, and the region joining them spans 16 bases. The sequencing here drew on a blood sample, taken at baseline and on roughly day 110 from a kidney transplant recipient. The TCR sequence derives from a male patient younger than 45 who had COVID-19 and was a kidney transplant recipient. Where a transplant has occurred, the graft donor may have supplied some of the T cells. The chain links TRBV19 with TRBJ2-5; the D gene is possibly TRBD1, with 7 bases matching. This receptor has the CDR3 CAGKDREEETQYF. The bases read TGTGCCGGAAAAGACAGGGAGGAAGAGACCCAGTACTTC.